This is a list of T cell receptor beta chains from one sample in a study of blood T cell repertoires in COVID-19. Produced via immunoSEQ multiplex PCR; TCRdb's table is partial and in-frame only. Of some 160,000 clones in the sample, around 77% were seen once. Sequenced material: peripheral blood. Every receptor here comes from a man aged 45 to 65 with active or convalescent COVID-19. Both conserved end residues are part of each CDR3. The order of the fields is J gene, V gene, clone size, D gene, CDR3 DNA, CDR3 protein. D genes are given only for firm matches. Size is stated for part of the rows, as once, few or many counts, or as a class when the clone is expanded.

TRBJ2-1	TRBV19	.	TRBD1	TGTGCCAGTAGTATTGGGACAGGGGCGCTAAACCAGTTCTTC	CASSIGTGALNQFF
TRBJ2-5	TRBV11-2	.	.	TGTGCCAGCAGCTTAGCCCCTCAAGAGACCCAGTACTTC	CASSLAPQETQYF
TRBJ2-4	TRBV5-1	.	TRBD1	TGCGCCAGCAGCTTGACAGGGGGCGGAAAAGTCATTCAGTACTTC	CASSLTGGGKVIQYF
TRBJ2-7	TRBV2	once	.	TGTGCCAGCAGTGAGGATCTGGGGGAGGCCTACGAGCAGTACTTC	CASSEDLGEAYEQYF
TRBJ2-3	TRBV29-1	once	TRBD2	TGCAGCGTTGAACTCACCCTAGCGGGAGGGCCAGATACGCAGTATTTT	CSVELTLAGGPDTQYF
TRBJ2-7	TRBV27	once	TRBD2	TGTGCCAGCAGTTTAGGTCCCGGGAGGGTTGAGTACGAGCAGTACTTC	CASSLGPGRVEYEQYF
TRBJ1-5	TRBV19	.	.	TGTGCCAGCGGAGGGAGCAATCAGCCCCAGCATTTT	CASGGSNQPQHF
TRBJ1-1	TRBV7-3	few	.	TGTGCCAGCAGCGCGGCGCCCGTAACTGAAGCTTTCTTT	CASSAAPVTEAFF
TRBJ1-5	TRBV28	.	TRBD1	TGTGCCAGCAGTGCACGGACAGGGTGGCTTAGTGGGGGCAATCAGCCCCAGCATTTT	CASSARTGWLSGGNQPQHF
TRBJ1-4	TRBV19	.	.	TGTGCCAGTAGTATAAACGGCGGGGCGGAAAAACTGTTTTTT	CASSINGGAEKLFF
TRBJ2-5	TRBV7-9	.	TRBD1	TGTGCCAGCAGCTCGGACAGGGCTCAAGAGACCCAGTACTTC	CASSSDRAQETQYF
TRBJ2-3	TRBV27	.	.	TGTGCCAGCAGTTTAGACTTCACAGATACGCAGTATTTT	CASSLDFTDTQYF
TRBJ2-7	TRBV28	many	TRBD1	TGTGCCAGCAGGAACAGGGGTTCCTACGAGCAGTACTTC	CASRNRGSYEQYF
TRBJ1-4	TRBV27	.	.	TGTGCCAGCAGTTTATCCCCATATGAAAAACTGTTTTTT	CASSLSPYEKLFF
TRBJ2-1	TRBV2	.	TRBD1	TGTGCCAGCAGCGAGACAGGGGTTGATAATGAGCAGTTCTTC	CASSETGVDNEQFF
TRBJ2-4	TRBV19	.	TRBD2	TGTGCCAGTAGCCTCGGGACTAGCGGGTTACTAGCCAAAAACATTCAGTACTTC	CASSLGTSGLLAKNIQYF
TRBJ2-7	TRBV11-3	.	TRBD1	TGTGCCAGCAGCTACAGGGGGAACTCCTACGAGCAGTACTTC	CASSYRGNSYEQYF
TRBJ1-5	TRBV19	.	.	TGTGCCAGTAGTATAGCAGTGTTGGGCAATCAGCCCCAGCATTTT	CASSIAVLGNQPQHF
TRBJ2-1	TRBV9	few	.	TGTGCCAGCAGCGTAGGCCCAGTTACAAACAATGAGCAGTTCTTC	CASSVGPVTNNEQFF